This T cell receptor (beta chain) was sequenced for a study of cytomegalovirus exposure and HLA in healthy donors. Findings and limits, study-wide: Using the classifier, cytomegalovirus status was reportedly diagnosed with high specificity and sensitivity.

The CDR3 sequence is 15 residues long. Germline values: CDR1 WNHNN, CDR2 SYGVQD (reference sequence). With V trimmed by 4 bases and J by 4 bases, 0 bases remained unmatched. Regarding this clone: Its antigen is still unknown.

PCR was performed using 60 Vbeta and 13 Jbeta primers. The repertoire was sequenced with immunoSEQ multiplex PCR; TCRdb's copy has only in-frame clones and lacks some. Seen here are about 52,000 clones, about three quarters observed once, and the top ten hold around 3.1%. The source of this sequence is a man in his late teens or twenties in good health and CMV-seronegative. J is TRBJ2-2 and V is TRBV10-1; 13 positions match TRBD2. The source material was PBMCs. Here the CDR3 reads CASSGTSGSTGELFF. DNA for the CDR3: TGCGCCAGCAGTGGGACTAGCGGGAGCACCGGGGAGCTGTTTTTT.